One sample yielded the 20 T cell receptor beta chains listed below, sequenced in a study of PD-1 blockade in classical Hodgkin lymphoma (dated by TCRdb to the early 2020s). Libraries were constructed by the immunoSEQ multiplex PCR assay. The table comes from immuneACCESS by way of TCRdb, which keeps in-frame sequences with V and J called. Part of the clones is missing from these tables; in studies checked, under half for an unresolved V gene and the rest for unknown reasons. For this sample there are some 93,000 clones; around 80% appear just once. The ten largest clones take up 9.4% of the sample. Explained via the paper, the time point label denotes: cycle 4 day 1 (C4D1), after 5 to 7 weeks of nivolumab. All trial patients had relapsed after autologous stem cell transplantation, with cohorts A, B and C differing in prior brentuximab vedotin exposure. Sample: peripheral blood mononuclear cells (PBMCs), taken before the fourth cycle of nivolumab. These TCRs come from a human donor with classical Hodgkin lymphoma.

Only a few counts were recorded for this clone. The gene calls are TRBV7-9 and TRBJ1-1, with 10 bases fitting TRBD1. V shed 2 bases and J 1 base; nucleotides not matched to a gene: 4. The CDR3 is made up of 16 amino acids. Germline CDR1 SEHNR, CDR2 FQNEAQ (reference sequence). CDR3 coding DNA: TGTGCCAGCAGCTTATGGGACAGGGGTTGGAACACTGAAGCTTTCTTT. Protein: CASSLWDRGWNTEAFF. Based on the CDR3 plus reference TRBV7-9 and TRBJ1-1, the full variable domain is DTGVSQNPRHKITKRGQNVTFRCDPISEHNRLYWYRQTLGQGPEFLTYFQNEAQLEKSRLLSDRFSAERPKGSFSTLEIQRTEQGDSAMYLCASSLWDRGWNTEAFFGQGTRLTVV.

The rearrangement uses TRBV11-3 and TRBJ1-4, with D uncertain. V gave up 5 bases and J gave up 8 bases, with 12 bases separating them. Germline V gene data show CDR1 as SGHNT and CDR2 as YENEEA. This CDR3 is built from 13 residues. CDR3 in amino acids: CASSAGVKEKLFF. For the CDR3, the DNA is TGTGCCAGCAGCGCCGGGGTGAAGGAAAAACTGTTTTTT.

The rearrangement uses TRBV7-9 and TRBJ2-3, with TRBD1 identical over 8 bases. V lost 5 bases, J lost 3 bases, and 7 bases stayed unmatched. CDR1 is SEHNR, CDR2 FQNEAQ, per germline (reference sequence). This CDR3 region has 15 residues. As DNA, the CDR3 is TGTGCCAGCAGCCACGACAGGGGTTGGACAGATACGCAGTATTTT. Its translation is CASSHDRGWTDTQYF.

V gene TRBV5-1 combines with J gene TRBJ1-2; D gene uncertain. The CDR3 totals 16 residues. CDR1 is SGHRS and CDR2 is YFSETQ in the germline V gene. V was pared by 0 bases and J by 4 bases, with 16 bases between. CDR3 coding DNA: TGCGCCAGCAGCTTGGACATTCCTGTGGTGGGCTATGGCTACACCTTC. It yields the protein CASSLDIPVVGYGYTF.

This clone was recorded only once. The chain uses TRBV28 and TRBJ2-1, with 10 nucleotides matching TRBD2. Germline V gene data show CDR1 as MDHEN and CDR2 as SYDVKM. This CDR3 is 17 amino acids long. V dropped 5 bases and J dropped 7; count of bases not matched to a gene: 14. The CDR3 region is CASSPQRLAGLRNEQFF. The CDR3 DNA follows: TGTGCCAGCAGTCCGCAACGACTAGCGGGCTTGAGGAATGAGCAGTTCTTC.

The CDR3 coding sequence is TGTGCCAGCAGCTTAGGGGCAAACATTCAGTACTTC. Residues: CASSLGANIQYF. V usage is TRBV7-9 and J usage is TRBJ2-4, with D unresolved. In germline, CDR1 is SEHNR, CDR2 FQNEAQ (reference sequence). There are 12 residues in the CDR3. Trimming removed 1 base at V and 6 bases at J, with 4 bases between.

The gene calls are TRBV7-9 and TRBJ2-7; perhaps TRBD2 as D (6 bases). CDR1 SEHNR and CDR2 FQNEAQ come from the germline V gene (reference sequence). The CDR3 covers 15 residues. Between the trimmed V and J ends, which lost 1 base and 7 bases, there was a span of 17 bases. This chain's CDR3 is CASSLGSGVVREQYF. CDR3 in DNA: TGTGCCAGCAGCTTAGGGTCGGGAGTGGTGAGGGAGCAGTACTTC.

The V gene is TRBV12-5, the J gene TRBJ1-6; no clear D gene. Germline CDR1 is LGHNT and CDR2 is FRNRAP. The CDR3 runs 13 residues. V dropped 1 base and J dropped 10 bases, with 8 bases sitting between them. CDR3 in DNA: TGTGCTAGTGGTTTGGAGGCGGGGTCACCCCTCCACTTT. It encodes CASGLEAGSPLHF.

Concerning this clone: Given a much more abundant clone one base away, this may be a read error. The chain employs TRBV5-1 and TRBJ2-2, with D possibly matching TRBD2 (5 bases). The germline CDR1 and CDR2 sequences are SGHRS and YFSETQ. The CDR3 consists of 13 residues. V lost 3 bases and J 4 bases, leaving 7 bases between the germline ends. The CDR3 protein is CASSWSGTGELFF. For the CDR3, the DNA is TGCGCCAGCAGCTGGAGCGGCACCGGGGAGCTGTTTTTT.

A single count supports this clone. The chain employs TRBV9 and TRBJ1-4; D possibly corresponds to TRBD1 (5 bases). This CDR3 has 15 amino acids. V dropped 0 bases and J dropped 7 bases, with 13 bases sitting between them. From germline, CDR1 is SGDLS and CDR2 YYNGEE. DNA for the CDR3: TGTGCCAGCAGCGTAGTTGGGGGTAGTGGTGAAAAACTGTTTTTT. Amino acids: CASSVVGGSGEKLFF.

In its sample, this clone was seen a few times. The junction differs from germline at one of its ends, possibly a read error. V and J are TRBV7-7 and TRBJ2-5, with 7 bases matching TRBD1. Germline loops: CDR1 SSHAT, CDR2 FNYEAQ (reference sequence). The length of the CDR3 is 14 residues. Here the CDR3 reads CASSPRDSQGTQYF. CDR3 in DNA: TGTGCTAGCAGCCCACGGGACAGCCAAGGGACCCAGTACTTC.

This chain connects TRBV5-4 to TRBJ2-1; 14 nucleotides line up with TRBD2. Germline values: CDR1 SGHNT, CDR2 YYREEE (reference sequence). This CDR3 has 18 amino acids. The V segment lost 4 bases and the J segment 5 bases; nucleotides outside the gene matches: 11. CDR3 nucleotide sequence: TGTGCCAGCAGCCCGGGACTAGCGGGAGCGACCCATAACAATGAGCAGTTCTTC. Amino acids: CASSPGLAGATHNNEQFF.

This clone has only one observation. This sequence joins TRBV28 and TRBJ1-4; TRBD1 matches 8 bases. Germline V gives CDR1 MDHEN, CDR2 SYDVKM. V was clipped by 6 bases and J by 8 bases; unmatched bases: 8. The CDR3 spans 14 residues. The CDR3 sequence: CASRGTGEREKLFF. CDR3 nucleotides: TGTGCCAGCAGGGGGACAGGAGAAAGAGAAAAACTGTTTTTT.

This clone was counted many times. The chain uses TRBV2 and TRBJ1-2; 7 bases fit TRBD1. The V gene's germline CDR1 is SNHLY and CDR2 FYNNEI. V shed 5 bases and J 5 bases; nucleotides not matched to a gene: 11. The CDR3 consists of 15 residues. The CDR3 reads CASSFDAGTVYGYTF. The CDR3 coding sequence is TGTGCCAGCAGTTTCGACGCCGGGACAGTGTATGGCTACACCTTC.

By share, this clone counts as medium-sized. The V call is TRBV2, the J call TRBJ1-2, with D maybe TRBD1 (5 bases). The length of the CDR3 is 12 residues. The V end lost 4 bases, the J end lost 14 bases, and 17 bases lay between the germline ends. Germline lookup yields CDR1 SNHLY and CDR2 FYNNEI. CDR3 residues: CASSGDVRSGTF. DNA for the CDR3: TGTGCCAGCAGTGGGGACGTCCGATCGGGGACCTTC. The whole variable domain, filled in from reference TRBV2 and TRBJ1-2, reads EPEVTQTPSHQVTQMGQEVILRCVPISNHLYFYWYRQILGQKVEFLVSFYNNEISEKSEIFDDQFSVERPDGSNFTLKIRSTKLEDSAMYFCASSGDVRSGTFGSGTRLTVV.

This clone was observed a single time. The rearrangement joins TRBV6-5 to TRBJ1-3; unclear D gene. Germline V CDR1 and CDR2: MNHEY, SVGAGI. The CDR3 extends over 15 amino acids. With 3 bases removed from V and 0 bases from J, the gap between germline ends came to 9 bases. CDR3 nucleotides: TGTGCCAGCAGTTATTCAGGTGTCTCTGGAAACACCATATATTTT. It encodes CASSYSGVSGNTIYF.

The DNA for the CDR3 is TGTGCCAGCAGGTCATACCACCAAGAGACCCAGTACTTC. Its translation is CASRSYHQETQYF. The chain employs TRBV5-6 and TRBJ2-5; D is unclear. The CDR3 covers 13 residues. CDR1 is SGHDT, CDR2 YYEEEE, per germline. Trimming shortened V by 5 bases and J by 0 bases, and 8 bases separated the two germline ends. Looking up the rest from reference TRBV5-6 and TRBJ2-5 gives the full variable domain: DAGVTQSPTHLIKTRGQQVTLRCSPKSGHDTVSWYQQALGQGPQFIFQYYEEEERQRGNFPDRFSGHQFPNYSSELNVNALLLGDSALYLCASRSYHQETQYFGPGTRLLVL.

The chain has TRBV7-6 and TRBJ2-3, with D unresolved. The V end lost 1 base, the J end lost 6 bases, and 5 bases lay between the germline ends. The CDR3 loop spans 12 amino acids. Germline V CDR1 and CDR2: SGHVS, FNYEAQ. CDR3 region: CASSLDDDTQYF. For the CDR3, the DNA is TGTGCCAGCAGCTTAGATGACGATACGCAGTATTTT.

CDR3: CASSSEGLQETQYF. The DNA for the CDR3 is TGTGCCAGCAGCTCAGAGGGACTTCAAGAGACCCAGTACTTC. This chain connects TRBV11-3 to TRBJ2-5; possibly TRBD2 for D (6 bases). The CDR3 is 14 amino acids. V shed 4 bases and J shed 2 bases, with 11 bases lying between them. Germline CDR1 SGHNT, CDR2 YENEEA.

The CDR3 DNA reads TGTGCCAGCACACCTGGGGGCAGTTGGGAGCAGTACTTC. This gives the protein CASTPGGSWEQYF. The V and J genes are TRBV25-1 and TRBJ2-7, with D perhaps matching TRBD1 (6 bases). The CDR3 is 13 residues long. From germline, CDR1 is MGHDK and CDR2 SYGVNS. V dropped 7 bases and J dropped 7 bases, with 17 bases sitting between them.